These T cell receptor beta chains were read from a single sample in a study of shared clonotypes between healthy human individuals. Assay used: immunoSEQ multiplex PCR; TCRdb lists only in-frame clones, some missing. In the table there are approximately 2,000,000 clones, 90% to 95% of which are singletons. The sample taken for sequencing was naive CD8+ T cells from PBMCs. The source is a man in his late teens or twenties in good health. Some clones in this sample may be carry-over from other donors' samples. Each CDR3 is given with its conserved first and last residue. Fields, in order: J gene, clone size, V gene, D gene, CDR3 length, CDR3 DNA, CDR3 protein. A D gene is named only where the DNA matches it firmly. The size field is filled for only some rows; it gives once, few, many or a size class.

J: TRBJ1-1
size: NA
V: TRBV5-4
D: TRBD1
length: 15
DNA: TGTGCCAGCAGCCGGGACAGAGGGGGGAACACTGAAGCTTTCTTT
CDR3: CASSRDRGGNTEAFF

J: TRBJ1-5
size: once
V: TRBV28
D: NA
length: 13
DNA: TGTGCCAGCAGCTTGACCAACAATCAGCCCCAGCATTTT
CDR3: CASSLTNNQPQHF

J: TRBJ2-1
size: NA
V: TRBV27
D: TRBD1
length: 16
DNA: TGTGCCAGCAGTTTCTCGACAGGGGGGGCATACAATGAGCAGTTCTTC
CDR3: CASSFSTGGAYNEQFF

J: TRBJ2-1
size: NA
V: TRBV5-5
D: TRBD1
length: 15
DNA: TGTGCCAGCAGCTCCGACAGGGGGTTTTTGAATGAGCAGTTCTTC
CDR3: CASSSDRGFLNEQFF

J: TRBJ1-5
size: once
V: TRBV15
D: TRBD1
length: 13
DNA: TGTGCCACTGGGGACAGCTCTAATCAGCCCCAGCATTTT
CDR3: CATGDSSNQPQHF

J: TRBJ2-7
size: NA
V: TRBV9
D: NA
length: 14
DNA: TGTGCCAGCAGCGTAGGTGGGGTGACCTACGAGCAGTACTTC
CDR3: CASSVGGVTYEQYF

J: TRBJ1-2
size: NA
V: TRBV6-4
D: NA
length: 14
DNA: TGTGCCAGCAGTTTGACGGCGGGCAACTATGGCTACACCTTC
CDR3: CASSLTAGNYGYTF

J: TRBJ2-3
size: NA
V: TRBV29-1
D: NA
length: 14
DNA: TGCAGCGTTCGGGGGGCAGGCGACACAGATACGCAGTATTTT
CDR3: CSVRGAGDTDTQYF

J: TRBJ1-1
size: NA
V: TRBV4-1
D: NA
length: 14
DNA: TGCGCCAGCAGGGCGACAACAGGAAACACTGAAGCTTTCTTT
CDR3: CASRATTGNTEAFF

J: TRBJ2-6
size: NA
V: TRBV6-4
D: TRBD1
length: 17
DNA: TGTGCCAGCAGTGCCTCGCCCAGGGGGACTGGGGCCAACGTCCTGACTTTC
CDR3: CASSASPRGTGANVLTF

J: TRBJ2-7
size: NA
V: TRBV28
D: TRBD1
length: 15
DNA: TGTGCCAGCAGCGTCCACGGGACAGGAGCCTACGAGCAGTACTTC
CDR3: CASSVHGTGAYEQYF

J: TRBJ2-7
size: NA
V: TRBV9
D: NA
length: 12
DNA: TGTGCCAGCAGCGGGGGATCCTACGAGCAGTACTTC
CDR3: CASSGGSYEQYF

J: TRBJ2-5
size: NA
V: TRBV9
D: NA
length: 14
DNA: TGTGCCAGCAGCGCCGGTGGGAATAGCGAGACCCAGTACTTC
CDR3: CASSAGGNSETQYF

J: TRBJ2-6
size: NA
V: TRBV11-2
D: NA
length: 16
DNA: TGTGCCAGCAGCCCGGGCCAGGGGACTGGGGCCAACGTCCTGACTTTC
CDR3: CASSPGQGTGANVLTF

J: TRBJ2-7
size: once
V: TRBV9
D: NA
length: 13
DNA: TGTGCCAGCAGCGTACACGACAGATACGAGCAGTACTTC
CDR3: CASSVHDRYEQYF

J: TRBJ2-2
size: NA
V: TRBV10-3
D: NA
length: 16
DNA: TGTGCCATCAGTGGGGAGGGGGGCGTCAACACCGGGGAGCTGTTTTTT
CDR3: CAISGEGGVNTGELFF

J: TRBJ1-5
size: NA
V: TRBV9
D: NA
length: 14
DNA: TGTGCCAGCAGCGTTGGGGGTAGCAATCAGCCCCAGCATTTT
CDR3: CASSVGGSNQPQHF

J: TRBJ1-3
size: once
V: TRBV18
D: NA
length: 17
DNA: TGTGCCAGCTCACCCCCGGTGCGGGAAGTCTCTGGAAACACCATATATTTT
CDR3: CASSPPVREVSGNTIYF

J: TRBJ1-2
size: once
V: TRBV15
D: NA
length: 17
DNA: TGTGCCACCAGCAGAGATGGTTTGGGGGCTGTCGTGAATGGCTACACCTTC
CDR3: CATSRDGLGAVVNGYTF

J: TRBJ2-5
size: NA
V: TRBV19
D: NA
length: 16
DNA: TGTGCCAGTAGCCAGTACAGGGGGGGATTCCAAGAGACCCAGTACTTC
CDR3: CASSQYRGGFQETQYF

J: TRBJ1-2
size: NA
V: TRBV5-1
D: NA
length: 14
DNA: TGCGCCAGCAGCCCCCCACAGGGAGGCTATGGCTACACCTTC
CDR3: CASSPPQGGYGYTF

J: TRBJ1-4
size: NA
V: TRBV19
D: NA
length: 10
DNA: TGTGCCAGTAATGGTGAAAAACTGTTTTTT
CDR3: CASNGEKLFF

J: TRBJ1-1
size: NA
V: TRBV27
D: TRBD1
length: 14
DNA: TGTGCCAGCAGTTTCCAGGACAGGGAAACTGAAGCTTTCTTT
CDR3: CASSFQDRETEAFF

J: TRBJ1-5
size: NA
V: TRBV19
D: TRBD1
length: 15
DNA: TGTGCCAGTAGTATAGAACTGGACAGGGCCCAGCCCCAGCATTTT
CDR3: CASSIELDRAQPQHF

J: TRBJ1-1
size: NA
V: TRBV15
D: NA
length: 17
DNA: TGTGCCACCAGCAGATCCTTGGCGTGGGCTGGCAACACTGAAGCTTTCTTT
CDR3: CATSRSLAWAGNTEAFF

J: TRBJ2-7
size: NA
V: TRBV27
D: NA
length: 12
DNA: TGTGCCAGCAGTTCTCCATTTGCCGAGCAGTACTTC
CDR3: CASSSPFAEQYF

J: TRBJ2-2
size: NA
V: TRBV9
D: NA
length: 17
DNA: TGTGCCAGCAGCGTAGATAGGACAGGACTATGGAGCGGGGAGCTGTTTTTT
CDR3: CASSVDRTGLWSGELFF

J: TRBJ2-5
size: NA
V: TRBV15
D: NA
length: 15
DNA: TGTGCCACCAGCAGGTCTCCTGCTGGGGGTGAGACCCAGTACTTC
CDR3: CATSRSPAGGETQYF

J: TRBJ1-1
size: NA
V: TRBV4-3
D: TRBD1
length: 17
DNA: TGCGCCAGCAGCCAAGATAGACAGGGCACTCTGGACACTGAAGCTTTCTTT
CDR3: CASSQDRQGTLDTEAFF

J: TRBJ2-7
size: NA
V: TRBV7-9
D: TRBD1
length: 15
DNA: TGTGCCAGCAGCTTTGCGGGACAGGGATTGTACGAGCAGTACTTC
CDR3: CASSFAGQGLYEQYF

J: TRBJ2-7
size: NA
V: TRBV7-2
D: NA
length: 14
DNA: TGTGCCAGCAGCTACAGAAAACCTCCCTGGGCGCAGTACTTC
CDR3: CASSYRKPPWAQYF

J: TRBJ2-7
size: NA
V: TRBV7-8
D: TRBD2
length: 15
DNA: TGTGCCAGCAGCCGGGGACTAGCGGCAGCCTACGAGCAGTACTTC
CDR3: CASSRGLAAAYEQYF

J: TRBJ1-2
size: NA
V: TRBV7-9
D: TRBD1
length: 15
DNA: TGTGCCAGCAGCTTCGTTGGACAGGCTAACTATGGCTACACCTTC
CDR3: CASSFVGQANYGYTF

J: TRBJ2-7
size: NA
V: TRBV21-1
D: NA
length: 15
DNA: TGTGCCAGCAGCTCCCGCCGCGATCTCTCCTACGAGCAGTACTTC
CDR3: CASSSRRDLSYEQYF

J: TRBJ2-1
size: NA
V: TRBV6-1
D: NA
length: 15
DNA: TGTGCCAGCGACCCGCTGGGTCCTCCCTACAATGAGCAGTTCTTC
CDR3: CASDPLGPPYNEQFF

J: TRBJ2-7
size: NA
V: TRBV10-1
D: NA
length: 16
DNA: TGCGCCAGCAGCGTACACAAAAACGGGACACGGTACGAGCAGTACTTC
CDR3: CASSVHKNGTRYEQYF

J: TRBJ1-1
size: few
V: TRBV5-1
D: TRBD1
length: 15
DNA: TGCGCCAGCAGCGCGAAACAGGGGGTGAACACTGAAGCTTTCTTT
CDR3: CASSAKQGVNTEAFF

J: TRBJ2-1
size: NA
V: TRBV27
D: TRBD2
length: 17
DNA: TGTGCCAGCAGTTCCGAGCGCCCGCTAGCGGACTACAATGAGCAGTTCTTC
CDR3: CASSSERPLADYNEQFF